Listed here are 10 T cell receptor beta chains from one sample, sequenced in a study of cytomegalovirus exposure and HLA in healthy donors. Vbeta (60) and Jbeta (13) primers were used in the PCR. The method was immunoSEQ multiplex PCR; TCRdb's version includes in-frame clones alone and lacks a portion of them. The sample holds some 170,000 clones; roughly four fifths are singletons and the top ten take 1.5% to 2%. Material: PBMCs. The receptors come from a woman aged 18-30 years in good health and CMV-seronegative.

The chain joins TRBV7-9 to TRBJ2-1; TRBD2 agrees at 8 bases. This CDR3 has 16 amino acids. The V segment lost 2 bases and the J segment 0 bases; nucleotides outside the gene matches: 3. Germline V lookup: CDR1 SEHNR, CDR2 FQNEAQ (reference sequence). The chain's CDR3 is CASSLSGGTSYNEQFF. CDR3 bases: TGTGCCAGCAGCTTATCGGGGGGGACCTCCTACAATGAGCAGTTCTTC.

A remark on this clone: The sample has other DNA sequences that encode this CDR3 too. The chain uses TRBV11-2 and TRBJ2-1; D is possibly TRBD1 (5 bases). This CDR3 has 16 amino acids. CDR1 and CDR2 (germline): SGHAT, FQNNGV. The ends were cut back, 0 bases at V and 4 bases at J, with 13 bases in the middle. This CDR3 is CASSLEAGFEYNEQFF. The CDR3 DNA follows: TGTGCCAGCAGCTTAGAGGCAGGGTTTGAATACAATGAGCAGTTCTTC.

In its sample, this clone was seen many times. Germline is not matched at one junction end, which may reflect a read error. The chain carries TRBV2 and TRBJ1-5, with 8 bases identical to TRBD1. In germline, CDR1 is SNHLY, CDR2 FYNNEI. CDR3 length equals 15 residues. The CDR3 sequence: CASREDRGRYQPQHF. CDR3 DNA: TGTGCCAGCAGGGAAGACAGGGGAAGGTATCAGCCCCAGCATTTT. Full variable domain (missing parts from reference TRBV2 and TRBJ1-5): EPEVTQTPSHQVTQMGQEVILRCVPISNHLYFYWYRQILGQKVEFLVSFYNNEISEKSEIFDDQFSVERPDGSNFTLKIRSTKLEDSAMYFCASREDRGRYQPQHFGDGTRLSIL.

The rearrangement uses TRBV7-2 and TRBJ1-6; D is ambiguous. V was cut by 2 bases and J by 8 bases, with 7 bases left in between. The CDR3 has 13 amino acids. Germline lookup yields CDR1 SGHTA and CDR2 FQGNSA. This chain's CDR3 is CASSLISDSPLHF. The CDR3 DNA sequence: TGTGCCAGCAGCTTAATCAGTGATTCACCCCTCCACTTT. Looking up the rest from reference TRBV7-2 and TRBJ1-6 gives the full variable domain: GAGVSQSPSNKVTEKGKDVELRCDPISGHTALYWYRQSLGQGLEFLIYFQGNSAPDKSGLPSDRFSAERTGGSVSTLTIQRTQQEDSAVYLCASSLISDSPLHFGNGTRLTVT.

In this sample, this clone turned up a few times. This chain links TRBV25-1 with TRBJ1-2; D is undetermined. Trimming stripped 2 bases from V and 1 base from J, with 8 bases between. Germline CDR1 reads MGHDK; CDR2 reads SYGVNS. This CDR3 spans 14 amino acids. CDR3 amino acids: CASSELTVNYGYTF. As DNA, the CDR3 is TGTGCCAGCAGTGAACTCACAGTTAACTATGGCTACACCTTC.

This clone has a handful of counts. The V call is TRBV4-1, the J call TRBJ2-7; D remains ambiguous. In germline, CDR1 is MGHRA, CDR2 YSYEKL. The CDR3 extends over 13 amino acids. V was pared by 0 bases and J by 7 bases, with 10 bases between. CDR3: CASSQDPGGEQYF. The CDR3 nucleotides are TGCGCCAGCAGCCAAGACCCAGGTGGGGAGCAGTACTTC.

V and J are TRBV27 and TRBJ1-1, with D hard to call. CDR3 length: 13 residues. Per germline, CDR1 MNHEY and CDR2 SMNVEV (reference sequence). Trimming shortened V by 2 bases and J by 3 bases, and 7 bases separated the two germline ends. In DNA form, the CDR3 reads TGTGCCAGCAGTTTAGCGGGTTACACTGAAGCTTTCTTT. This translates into CASSLAGYTEAFF.

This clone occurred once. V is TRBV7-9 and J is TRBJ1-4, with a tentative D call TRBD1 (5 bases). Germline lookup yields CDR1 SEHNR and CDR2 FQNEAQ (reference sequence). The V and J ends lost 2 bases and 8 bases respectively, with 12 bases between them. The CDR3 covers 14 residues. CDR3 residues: CASSLRGLGEKLFF. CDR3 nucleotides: TGTGCCAGCAGCTTAAGGGGCCTGGGGGAAAAACTGTTTTTT.

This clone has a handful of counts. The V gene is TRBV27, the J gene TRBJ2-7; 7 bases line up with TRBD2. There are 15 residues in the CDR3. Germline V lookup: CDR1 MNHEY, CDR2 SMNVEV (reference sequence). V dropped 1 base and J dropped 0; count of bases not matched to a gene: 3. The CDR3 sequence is CASSLLASGSYEQYF. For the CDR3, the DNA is TGTGCCAGCAGTTTATTGGCTAGCGGCTCCTACGAGCAGTACTTC.

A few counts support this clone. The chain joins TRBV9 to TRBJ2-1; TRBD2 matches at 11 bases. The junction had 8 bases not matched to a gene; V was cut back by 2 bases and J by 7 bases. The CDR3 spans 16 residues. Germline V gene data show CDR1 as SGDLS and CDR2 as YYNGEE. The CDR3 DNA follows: TGTGCCAGCAGCGTCTCCGGGACTAGCGGACTAAATGAGCAGTTCTTC. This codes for CASSVSGTSGLNEQFF. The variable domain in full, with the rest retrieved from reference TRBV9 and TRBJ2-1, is DSGVTQTPKHLITATGQRVTLRCSPRSGDLSVYWYQQSLDQGLQFLIQYYNGEERAKGNILERFSAQQFPDLHSELNLSSLELGDSALYFCASSVSGTSGLNEQFFGPGTRLTVL.